The rows below give T cell receptor beta chains drawn from one sample of a study of response to subunit inactivated influenza vaccine. TCRdb reprocessed the RT-PCR reads via MiXCR and lists one record per CDR3 protein. The sample has some 640,000 distinct CDR3 sequences; roughly 13% are singletons. The source was PBMCs from blood, collected around 14 days before vaccination. The receptors come from a man aged 50-59 years who received an inactivated influenza vaccine. Each CDR3 is given with its conserved first and last residue. A D gene is named only where the DNA matches it firmly. Clone size is shown for a subset of rows, as once, few, many or a class of expanded clone.

CDR3: CASSQGGSLSSYEQYF
DNA: TGTGCCAGCAGCCAAGGCGGGAGCCTAAGCTCCTACGAGCAGTACTTC
D: TRBD2
size: many
V: TRBV4-2
J: TRBJ2-7

CDR3: CASSLGPVGTPNTGELFF
DNA: TGTGCCAGCAGCTTGGGCCCTGTGGGGACACCGAACACCGGGGAGCTGTTTTTT
D: .
size: many
V: TRBV11-2
J: TRBJ2-2

CDR3: CASSPGTVQETQYF
DNA: TGTGCCAGCAGCCCCGGGACGGTACAAGAGACCCAGTACTTC
D: .
size: many
V: TRBV5-1
J: TRBJ2-5

CDR3: CASSQDTGQGVQPQHF
DNA: TGCGCCAGCAGCCAAGATACGGGACAGGGGGTTCAGCCCCAGCATTTT
D: TRBD1
size: .
V: TRBV4-3
J: TRBJ1-5

CDR3: CASSHRTEGYGYTF
DNA: TGTGCCAGCAGCCACAGGACCGAGGGCTATGGCTACACCTTC
D: .
size: .
V: TRBV7-2
J: TRBJ1-2

CDR3: CASSPLLNEQFF
DNA: TGTGCCAGCAGCCCATTACTGAATGAGCAGTTCTTC
D: .
size: few
V: TRBV7-2
J: TRBJ2-1

CDR3: CASRPQVGLAENEQFF
DNA: TGTGCCAGCCGACCCCAAGTCGGGCTAGCGGAGAATGAGCAGTTCTTC
D: TRBD2
size: .
V: TRBV7-2
J: TRBJ2-1

CDR3: CASRTGDLSTGELFF
DNA: TGTGCCAGCAGAACAGGGGACCTTTCGACCGGGGAGCTGTTTTTT
D: TRBD1
size: few
V: TRBV12-3/TRBV12-4
J: TRBJ2-2

CDR3: CASSDFSRGSYEQYF
DNA: TGTGCCAGCAGTGATTTTTCCAGGGGCTCCTACGAGCAGTACTTC
D: .
size: few
V: TRBV25-1
J: TRBJ2-7

CDR3: CASSFRTGGSGEQFF
DNA: TGCGCCAGCAGCTTCCGCACAGGGGGATCGGGTGAGCAGTTCTTC
D: TRBD1
size: .
V: TRBV5-1
J: TRBJ2-1

CDR3: CASSQDHTGVGSPLHF
DNA: TGCGCCAGCAGCCAAGATCACACGGGCGTAGGATCACCCCTCCACTTT
D: .
size: .
V: TRBV4-3
J: TRBJ1-6

CDR3: CASRSRPQSRPSQETQYF
DNA: TGTGCCAGCCGAAGTAGGCCCCAGAGCAGGCCCAGCCAAGAGACCCAGTACTTC
D: .
size: .
V: TRBV28
J: TRBJ2-5

CDR3: CASSPNRQGTYEQYF
DNA: TGCGCCAGCAGCCCAAACCGACAGGGCACCTACGAGCAGTACTTC
D: TRBD1
size: .
V: TRBV4-3
J: TRBJ2-7

CDR3: CSIGTGVTQYF
DNA: TGCAGCATCGGGACAGGGGTGACCCAGTACTTC
D: TRBD1
size: .
V: TRBV29-1
J: TRBJ2-5

CDR3: CSASRGRLITEAFF
DNA: TGCAGTGCTAGTAGGGGGCGGTTGATCACTGAAGCTTTCTTT
D: TRBD1
size: .
V: TRBV20-1
J: TRBJ1-1

CDR3: CASSSLRTGWGNYGYTF
DNA: TGTGCCAGCAGCTCATTGAGGACAGGGTGGGGAAACTATGGCTACACCTTC
D: TRBD1
size: few
V: TRBV11-2
J: TRBJ1-2

CDR3: CSARPDTRGGRVYEQYF
DNA: TGCAGTGCTAGGCCTGACACGAGGGGGGGTAGGGTCTACGAGCAGTACTTC
D: .
size: few
V: TRBV20-1
J: TRBJ2-7

CDR3: CASSQNRDGSEQYF
DNA: TGTGCCAGCAGCCAAAACAGGGATGGCTCCGAGCAGTACTTC
D: .
size: .
V: TRBV2
J: TRBJ2-7

CDR3: CAITRGQETQYF
DNA: TGTGCCATCACCAGGGGACAAGAGACCCAGTACTTC
D: .
size: .
V: TRBV10-3
J: TRBJ2-5

CDR3: CASSSGLAGASYEQYF
DNA: TGTGCCAGCAGCTCGGGACTAGCGGGAGCATCCTACGAGCAGTACTTC
D: TRBD2
size: few
V: TRBV9
J: TRBJ2-7

CDR3: CSARRGSETYEQYF
DNA: TGCAGCGCCCGCAGGGGTTCGGAAACCTACGAGCAGTACTTC
D: .
size: .
V: TRBV29-1
J: TRBJ2-7

CDR3: CASSTTESSYEQYF
DNA: TGTGCCAGCAGCACGACGGAGAGCTCCTACGAGCAGTACTTC
D: .
size: .
V: TRBV7-6
J: TRBJ2-7

CDR3: CSVGLGYEQYF
DNA: TGCAGCGTTGGGCTCGGATACGAGCAGTACTTC
D: .
size: .
V: TRBV29-1
J: TRBJ2-7

CDR3: CASSHDSSNEQFF
DNA: TGTGCCAGCAGCCACGACAGCAGTAATGAGCAGTTCTTC
D: .
size: few
V: TRBV3-1
J: TRBJ2-1

CDR3: CASSEALRADGKTQYF
DNA: TGTGCCAGCAGTGAAGCGCTTCGGGCCGACGGGAAGACCCAGTACTTC
D: .
size: .
V: TRBV2
J: TRBJ2-5

CDR3: CASSPFEGKFGEQYF
DNA: TGTGCCAGCAGTCCTTTTGAGGGAAAGTTCGGCGAGCAGTACTTC
D: .
size: .
V: TRBV6-2/TRBV6-3
J: TRBJ2-7

CDR3: CSANLNSYNEQFF
DNA: TGCAGTGCAAATTTAAACTCCTACAATGAGCAGTTCTTC
D: .
size: many
V: TRBV20-1
J: TRBJ2-1

CDR3: CSARDLGFYEQYF
DNA: TGCAGTGCTAGAGATCTTGGGTTCTACGAGCAGTACTTC
D: .
size: many
V: TRBV20-1
J: TRBJ2-7

CDR3: CASSINRGGRGYNEQFF
DNA: TGTGCCAGCAGCATCAATCGTGGCGGGAGGGGCTACAATGAGCAGTTCTTC
D: TRBD2
size: .
V: TRBV9
J: TRBJ2-1

CDR3: CASSLIPGNQPQHF
DNA: TGCGCCAGCAGCTTAATTCCGGGGAATCAGCCCCAGCATTTT
D: .
size: few
V: TRBV5-1
J: TRBJ1-5

CDR3: CASSFSGGPYNEQFF
DNA: TGCGCCAGCAGCTTTAGCGGGGGCCCCTACAATGAGCAGTTCTTC
D: TRBD2
size: many
V: TRBV5-1
J: TRBJ2-1